The entry that follows covers one T cell receptor (beta chain) sequence. Method: immunoSEQ multiplex PCR; TCRdb's copy keeps in-frame clones and lacks some. The sample holds about 190,000 clones, around 90% seen once. The data were obtained in a study of control samples from healthy donors and cancer patients. With 5 bases clipped from V and 5 bases from J, the junction kept 2 bases outside the gene matches. The CDR3 is 13 residues long. Germline V gives CDR1 WNHNN, CDR2 SYGVQD (reference sequence). The specimen was blood. The sequence was collected from a man aged 30 to 45 in good health. The chain recombines TRBV10-1 with TRBJ2-3; 9 bases are shared with TRBD1. CDR3 protein: CASSRTGEDTQYF. CDR3 DNA: TGCGCCAGCAGTCGGACAGGGGAAGATACGCAGTATTTT.